A selection of T cell receptor beta chains follows, all from one sample in a study of cytomegalovirus exposure and HLA in healthy donors. Repertoires were generated with immunoSEQ multiplex PCR, while TCRdb's copy carries only in-frame clones and drops some. The sample spans 100,000 to 150,000 clones; the ten largest clones claim 1.5% to 2%. Sequenced input: PBMCs. Receptors were obtained from a man aged 18-30 years in good health and CMV-seronegative. CDR3s include the opening cysteine and the closing phenylalanine or tryptophan. A D gene is named only where the DNA matches it firmly.

d_gene: NA
j_gene: TRBJ1-4
v_gene: TRBV19
CDR3aa: CASSPEGGTNEKLFF
CDR3nt: TGTGCCAGTAGTCCCGAGGGGGGGACTAATGAAAAACTGTTTTTT

d_gene: TRBD2
j_gene: TRBJ2-1
v_gene: TRBV6-5
CDR3aa: CASSYSRTRGYNEQFF
CDR3nt: TGTGCCAGCAGTTACTCTAGGACTAGGGGCTACAATGAGCAGTTCTTC

d_gene: NA
j_gene: TRBJ1-2
v_gene: TRBV7-9
CDR3aa: CASRSSVTANYGYTF
CDR3nt: TGTGCCAGCAGGTCCTCGGTCACAGCTAACTATGGCTACACCTTC

d_gene: TRBD1
j_gene: TRBJ1-1
v_gene: TRBV5-4
CDR3aa: CASSWDRRGIEAFF
CDR3nt: TGTGCCAGCAGCTGGGACAGGCGAGGTATTGAAGCTTTCTTT

d_gene: NA
j_gene: TRBJ1-5
v_gene: TRBV5-5
CDR3aa: CASSLGLAVPQHF
CDR3nt: TGTGCCAGCAGCTTGGGGCTGGCGGTGCCCCAGCATTTT

d_gene: NA
j_gene: TRBJ1-6
v_gene: TRBV7-3
CDR3aa: CASSLNGDSPLHF
CDR3nt: TGTGCCAGCAGCTTAAACGGAGATTCACCCCTCCACTTT

d_gene: NA
j_gene: TRBJ2-1
v_gene: TRBV7-9
CDR3aa: CASSLARPYNEQFF
CDR3nt: TGTGCCAGCAGCTTGGCACGTCCCTACAATGAGCAGTTCTTC

d_gene: TRBD1
j_gene: TRBJ1-1
v_gene: TRBV29-1
CDR3aa: CSVRQGWNTEAFF
CDR3nt: TGCAGCGTACGACAGGGTTGGAACACTGAAGCTTTCTTT

d_gene: NA
j_gene: TRBJ1-1
v_gene: TRBV12-5
CDR3aa: CASGLVGLNSEAFF
CDR3nt: TGTGCTAGTGGTTTGGTAGGACTGAATTCTGAAGCTTTCTTT

d_gene: TRBD2
j_gene: TRBJ2-1
v_gene: TRBV11-1
CDR3aa: CASSLTSGDNEQFF
CDR3nt: TGTGCCAGCAGCTTAACTAGCGGGGACAATGAGCAGTTCTTC

d_gene: TRBD2
j_gene: TRBJ2-1
v_gene: TRBV19
CDR3aa: CASSIIWTSGNNEQFF
CDR3nt: TGTGCCAGTAGTATAATTTGGACTAGCGGGAACAATGAGCAGTTCTTC

d_gene: TRBD1
j_gene: TRBJ2-3
v_gene: TRBV7-3
CDR3aa: CASSLGGQGTADTQYF
CDR3nt: TGTGCCAGCAGCTTGGGGGGACAGGGTACTGCAGATACGCAGTATTTT

d_gene: NA
j_gene: TRBJ2-7
v_gene: TRBV6-5
CDR3aa: CASSYSQGWEQYF
CDR3nt: TGTGCCAGCAGTTACTCGCAGGGATGGGAGCAGTACTTC

d_gene: TRBD2
j_gene: TRBJ2-3
v_gene: TRBV15
CDR3aa: CATSRELLSLAGGPEDRTDTQYF
CDR3nt: TGTGCCACCAGCAGAGAACTGTTATCACTAGCGGGGGGGCCCGAGGACCGCACAGATACGCAGTATTTT

d_gene: NA
j_gene: TRBJ2-1
v_gene: TRBV6-5
CDR3aa: CASSSSGGTYNEQFF
CDR3nt: NA

d_gene: TRBD1
j_gene: TRBJ2-4
v_gene: TRBV5-1
CDR3aa: CASSPPDRAQNIQYF
CDR3nt: TGCGCCAGCAGCCCCCCCGACAGGGCCCAAAACATTCAGTACTTC

d_gene: TRBD1
j_gene: TRBJ1-5
v_gene: TRBV19
CDR3aa: CASSDLQGVNQPQHF
CDR3nt: TGTGCCAGTAGTGACTTACAGGGGGTCAATCAGCCCCAGCATTTT